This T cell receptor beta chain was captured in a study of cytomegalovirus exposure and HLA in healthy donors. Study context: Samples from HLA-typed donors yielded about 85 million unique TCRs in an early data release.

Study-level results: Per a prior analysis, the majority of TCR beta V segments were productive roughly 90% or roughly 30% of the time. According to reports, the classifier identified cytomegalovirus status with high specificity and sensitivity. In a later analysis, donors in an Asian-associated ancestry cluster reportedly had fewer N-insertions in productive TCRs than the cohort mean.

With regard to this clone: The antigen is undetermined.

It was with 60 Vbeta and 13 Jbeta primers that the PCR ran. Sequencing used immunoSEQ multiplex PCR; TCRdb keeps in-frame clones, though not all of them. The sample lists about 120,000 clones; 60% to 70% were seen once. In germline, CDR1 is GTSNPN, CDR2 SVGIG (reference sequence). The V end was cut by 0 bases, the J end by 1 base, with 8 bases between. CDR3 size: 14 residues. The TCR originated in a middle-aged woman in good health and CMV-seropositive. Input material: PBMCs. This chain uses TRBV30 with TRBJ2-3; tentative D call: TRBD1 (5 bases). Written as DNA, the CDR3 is TGTGCCTGGAGTGTAGGGGCACGCACAGATACGCAGTATTTT. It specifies CAWSVGARTDTQYF.